One and the same sample provided the 6 T cell receptor beta chains below, sequenced in a study of neoadjuvant nivolumab and ipilimumab in lung cancer. TCRdb keeps only in-frame clones here, not all; method: immunoSEQ multiplex PCR. The sample has tens of thousands of clones, approximately 90% seen once. The material was blood, obtained before neoadjuvant nivolumab, alone or with ipilimumab. These receptor sequences come from an adult with non-small cell lung cancer. Some clones in this sample may be carry-over from other donors' samples.

The chain links TRBV7-9 to TRBJ2-4; unclear D gene. The CDR3 is made up of 16 amino acids. Germline lookup yields CDR1 SEHNR and CDR2 FQNEAQ (reference sequence). Trimming removed 1 base at V and 0 bases at J, with 10 bases between. CDR3 in DNA: TGTGCCAGCAGCTTAGGGGCAGACACAGCCAAAAACATTCAGTACTTC. Translation: CASSLGADTAKNIQYF.

This chain links TRBV5-1 with TRBJ2-1, with 15 bases aligning to TRBD2. The CDR3 consists of 19 residues. The V gene end was trimmed by 0 bases and the J gene end by 1 base; junction bases not matched to a gene: 5. Germline loops: CDR1 SGHRS, CDR2 YFSETQ. CDR3 sequence (DNA): TGCGCCAGCAGCTTGGCGGGGACTAGCGGGAGGAGGTCCTACAATGAGCAGTTCTTC. It is translated as CASSLAGTSGRRSYNEQFF.

This chain connects TRBV6-5 to TRBJ2-7; the match to TRBD2 covers 10 bases. Germline CDR1 is MNHEY and CDR2 is SVGAGI. The V segment lost 6 bases and the J segment 7 bases; nucleotides outside the gene matches: 12. This CDR3 has 15 amino acids. This CDR3 is CASRESGRASGEQYF. The CDR3 DNA sequence: TGTGCCAGCAGAGAAAGCGGGAGGGCTTCGGGTGAGCAGTACTTC.

Details on this clone: The junction differs from germline at one of its ends, possibly a read error. The CDR3 spells CSAEGLEGGGDYEQYF. For the CDR3, the DNA is TGCAGCGCTGAAGGACTAGAGGGAGGCGGGGACTACGAGCAGTACTTC. This chain links TRBV29-1 with TRBJ2-7, with TRBD2 matching 7 bases. CDR1 SQVTM and CDR2 ANQGSEA come from the germline V gene. The CDR3 loop spans 16 amino acids.

This chain links TRBV5-1 with TRBJ2-6, with D uncertain. Between the trimmed V and J ends, which lost 2 bases and 2 bases, there was a span of 8 bases. The CDR3 contains 15 residues. Germline V gives CDR1 SGHRS, CDR2 YFSETQ. CDR3 protein: CASSLAAPGANVLTF. The CDR3 DNA reads as TGCGCCAGCAGCTTAGCCGCCCCTGGGGCCAACGTCCTGACTTTC.

This clone was seen a handful of times. The V call is TRBV6-4, the J call TRBJ2-3; 7 bases line up with TRBD2. The CDR3 contains 14 residues. Unmatched junction bases numbered 1, after V lost 4 bases and J lost 0 bases. The V gene's germline CDR1 is MRHNA and CDR2 SNTAGT. The CDR3 sequence is CASSVSGSTDTQYF. The CDR3 DNA reads as TGTGCCAGCAGTGTTAGCGGGAGCACAGATACGCAGTATTTT.